Below, 22 T cell receptor beta chains from the same sample are listed, as sequenced in a study of T cell clonotyping in hematopoietic cell transplantation. TCRdb's table, derived via immunoSEQ multiplex PCR, lists solely in-frame clones and lacks some. The sample lists about 6,800 clones; about 98% were seen once. The material was PBMCs, obtained 30 days after allogeneic stem cell transplant. Receptors were obtained from a male patient between 60 and 69 years old who had an allogeneic stem cell transplant from a related donor, so the T cells may come from the graft donor. Some clones in this sample may be carry-over from other donors' samples.

The chain couples TRBV6-5 to TRBJ1-1, with no clear D. The CDR3 is 13 residues long. Trimming stripped 5 bases from V and 1 base from J, with 8 bases between. CDR1 and CDR2 from the germline V gene are MNHEY and SVGAGI. The CDR3 DNA reads as TGTGCCAGCAGTCGACAAGAGAACACTGAAGCTTTCTTT. It codes for CASSRQENTEAFF.

This chain connects TRBV5-4 to TRBJ1-1; 7 positions agree with TRBD1. The V segment lost 4 bases and the J segment 6 bases; nucleotides outside the gene matches: 9. CDR1 and CDR2 (germline): SGHNT, YYREEE (reference sequence). The CDR3 has 14 residues. The CDR3 region has the DNA TGTGCCAGCAGCACCCGACAGGGCGAGGCTGAAGCTTTCTTT. It encodes CASSTRQGEAEAFF.

CDR3 DNA: TGTGCCAGCAGTTTTACCCAACAGGGTCACACTGAAGCTTTCTTT. Translation: CASSFTQQGHTEAFF. The chain joins TRBV11-3 to TRBJ1-1; tentative D call: TRBD1 (6 bases). The V gene's germline CDR1 is SGHNT and CDR2 YENEEA. The CDR3 runs 15 residues. V was trimmed by 6 bases and J by 3 bases, leaving 17 bases between them.

V is TRBV7-8 and J is TRBJ1-4; 7 bases are shared with TRBD1. The CDR3 covers 15 residues. The V segment lost 6 bases and the J segment 4 bases; nucleotides outside the gene matches: 8. Germline CDR1 and CDR2: SGHVS and FQNEAQ. The DNA of the CDR3 is TGTGCCAGCAGGCGGGACAGAAAGAATAATGAAAAACTGTTTTTT. It yields the protein CASRRDRKNNEKLFF.

The rearrangement uses TRBV10-3 and TRBJ2-7, with D tentatively TRBD2 (6 bases). The CDR3 runs to 14 residues. From germline, CDR1 is ENHRY and CDR2 SYGVKD. V was pared by 6 bases and J by 1 base, with 13 bases between. CDR3 sequence reads: CAIRGDSASYEQYF. The CDR3 coding sequence is TGTGCCATCAGGGGGGACTCTGCATCCTACGAGCAGTACTTC.

The chain joins TRBV11-3 to TRBJ2-7, with D possibly matching TRBD1 (6 bases). The CDR3 sequence is 16 residues long. The germline V gene has CDR1 SGHNT and CDR2 YENEEA. Trimming pared 5 bases from V and 0 bases from J, leaving 17 bases between. CDR3 nucleotide sequence: TGTGCCAGCAGCGCACCCGGGACACTGAGCTCCTACGAGCAGTACTTC. Its protein is CASSAPGTLSSYEQYF.

V and J are TRBV5-1 and TRBJ1-1; the D gene is possibly TRBD1 (5 bases). This CDR3 spans 16 amino acids. The V gene lost 0 bases and the J gene lost 3 bases, with 15 bases spanning the gap. The germline V gene has CDR1 SGHRS and CDR2 YFSETQ. CDR3 DNA sequence: TGCGCCAGCAGCTTGGGGGGCGGGGATTCTGACACTGAAGCTTTCTTT. This codes for CASSLGGGDSDTEAFF.

The chain carries TRBV2 and TRBJ1-2, with D unclear. In germline, CDR1 is SNHLY, CDR2 FYNNEI. V lost 1 base and J 4 bases, leaving 10 bases between the germline ends. CDR3 size: 14 residues. The CDR3 sequence: CASSEGERAYGYTF. The CDR3 DNA is TGTGCCAGCAGTGAAGGGGAGCGCGCCTATGGCTACACCTTC.

This chain joins TRBV2 and TRBJ1-6; D is unresolved. CDR1 SNHLY and CDR2 FYNNEI come from the germline V gene. CDR3 length: 13 residues. Deletions cut 10 bases from V and 0 bases from J, with 7 bases between. The CDR3 nucleotides read TGTGCCATCAAGAGCTCCTATAATTCACCCCTCCACTTT. It specifies CAIKSSYNSPLHF.

This chain joins TRBV2 and TRBJ1-2; TRBD1 matches at 9 bases. CDR1 and CDR2 from the germline V gene are SNHLY and FYNNEI. CDR3 length equals 13 residues. V lost 5 bases, J lost 8 bases, and 6 bases stayed unmatched. CDR3 in DNA: TGTGCCAGCAGTCCGGGACAGGGTAGCGGCTACACCTTC. It specifies CASSPGQGSGYTF.

The chain uses TRBV19 and TRBJ2-7; 10 bases line up with TRBD1. J was trimmed by 5 bases and V by 5 bases; bases with no gene match: 6. Germline V gene data show CDR1 as LNHDA and CDR2 as SQIVND (reference sequence). This CDR3 is built from 14 residues. The CDR3 DNA sequence: TGTGCCAGTAGTGAGACAGGGGGCGGCCACGAGCAGTACTTC. It codes for CASSETGGGHEQYF.

The chain couples TRBV6-5 to TRBJ1-1; D uncertain. CDR3 length equals 15 residues. Germline CDR1 and CDR2: MNHEY and SVGAGI. Trimming stripped 2 bases from V and 4 bases from J, with 14 bases between. The CDR3 DNA is TGTGCCAGCAGTTACCGGACGCGTTTGCGCACTGAAGCTTTCTTT. Residues: CASSYRTRLRTEAFF.

The chain couples TRBV6-6 to TRBJ1-5; TRBD1 aligns across 9 bases. Looked up from germline, CDR1 is MNHNY and CDR2 is SVGAGI (reference sequence). V lost 6 bases and J lost 5; bases outside the gene matches: 8. The CDR3 totals 15 residues. CDR3 DNA: TGTGCCAGCAGGGACCCGGGACAGGGCTATCAGCCCCAGCATTTT. Translated: CASRDPGQGYQPQHF.

The chain recombines TRBV18 with TRBJ2-7; 8 bases agree with TRBD1. The trim removed 6 bases at V and 3 bases at J, leaving 10 bases unmatched. CDR1 KGHSH and CDR2 LQKENI come from the germline V gene. This CDR3 is built from 15 residues. The DNA for the CDR3 is TGTGCCAGCTCCCCTGGACAGGGATTGAGCTACGAGCAGTACTTC. It encodes CASSPGQGLSYEQYF.

The chain couples TRBV23-1 to TRBJ1-1, with D possibly being TRBD1 (5 bases). TRBV23-1 qualifies as an ORF whose function is uncertain. The ends were cut back, 6 bases at V and 1 base at J, with 24 bases in the middle. The CDR3 is 18 residues long. This chain's CDR3 is CASSQNPFSGGKNTEAFF. CDR3 DNA sequence: TGCGCCAGCAGCCAAAATCCCTTTTCGGGGGGGAAGAACACTGAAGCTTTCTTT.

The rearrangement links TRBV7-3 to TRBJ2-3; D is ambiguous. V lost 0 bases and J lost 5, with 12 bases in between. Germline values: CDR1 SGHTA, CDR2 FQGTGA. The CDR3 contains 15 residues. CDR3 nucleotide sequence: TGTGCCAGCAGCTTAACACCGATTCAAGAAGATACGCAGTATTTT. Translating gives CASSLTPIQEDTQYF.

This chain uses TRBV28 with TRBJ2-7; 10 nucleotides agree with TRBD1. Trimming cost V 4 bases and J 5 bases; bases outside gene matches: 8. Germline CDR1 is MDHEN and CDR2 is SYDVKM. The CDR3 runs 15 residues. The chain's CDR3 is CASSSTTGGVDEQYF. The CDR3 DNA is TGTGCCAGCAGTTCGACGACAGGGGGCGTAGACGAGCAGTACTTC.

The chain uses TRBV5-1 and TRBJ2-5, with a weak D call TRBD1 (6 bases). V was shortened by 4 bases and J by 5 bases, with 12 bases between the two germline ends. The CDR3 contains 13 residues. Germline values: CDR1 SGHRS, CDR2 YFSETQ. CDR3 bases: TGCGCCAGCAGCATACAGGGCGTTGAGACCCAGTACTTC. It is translated as CASSIQGVETQYF.

The chain is built from TRBV2 and TRBJ1-5; tentatively, D is TRBD1 (6 bases). The CDR3 extends over 15 amino acids. CDR1 SNHLY and CDR2 FYNNEI come from the germline V gene. The germline V and J ends were trimmed by 4 bases and 2 bases, with 12 bases remaining between them. The CDR3 reads CASSGDNLGNQPQHF. CDR3 in DNA: TGTGCCAGCAGTGGGGACAACCTTGGCAATCAGCCCCAGCATTTT.

The CDR3 DNA sequence: TGTGCCAGTAACACGGACAGAGTTAAGAACACTGAAGCTTTCTTT. This translates into CASNTDRVKNTEAFF. V is TRBV19 and J is TRBJ1-1, with D perhaps matching TRBD1 (6 bases). The germline V gene encodes CDR1 LNHDA and CDR2 SQIVND (reference sequence). The CDR3 length is 15 residues. V was pared by 7 bases and J by 1 base, with 16 bases between.

The chain recombines TRBV5-6 with TRBJ1-1; unclear D gene. The CDR3 has 15 amino acids. The germline CDR1 and CDR2 sequences are SGHDT and YYEEEE. Trimming removed 3 bases at V and 2 bases at J, with 14 bases between. DNA of the CDR3: TGTGCCAGCAGCTACAACCGAGGTGCCAACACTGAAGCTTTCTTT. Translating gives CASSYNRGANTEAFF. Full variable domain (missing parts from reference TRBV5-6 and TRBJ1-1): DAGVTQSPTHLIKTRGQQVTLRCSPKSGHDTVSWYQQALGQGPQFIFQYYEEEERQRGNFPDRFSGHQFPNYSSELNVNALLLGDSALYLCASSYNRGANTEAFFGQGTRLTVV.

V gene TRBV7-6 combines with J gene TRBJ2-1; D perhaps matches TRBD2 (6 bases). V was clipped by 3 bases and J by 6 bases, with 12 bases between them. The CDR3 covers 14 residues. The germline V gene encodes CDR1 SGHVS and CDR2 FNYEAQ. The CDR3 region is CASSLGLNLNEQFF. The DNA for the CDR3 is TGTGCCAGCAGCTTGGGACTCAACCTCAATGAGCAGTTCTTC.